Below are 30 T cell receptor beta chains sequenced from a single sample in a study of graft-versus-host responses after intestinal transplantation. These TCRs are of unknown antigen specificity. Profiling relied on immunoSEQ multiplex PCR, and the TCRdb table lists in-frame clones only, not all of them. The sample contains about 85,000 clones, around 93% of which appear only once. Source: unstimulated CD8+ T cells sorted from spleen or lymph node cells, taken before transplant. These receptors all stem from a human donor who was the organ donor for an intestinal transplant.

This clone appeared once. The chain links TRBV6-5 to TRBJ2-3; D gene ambiguous. Between the trimmed V and J ends, which lost 6 bases and 1 base, there was a span of 14 bases. The germline gives CDR1 MNHEY, CDR2 SVGAGI. This CDR3 contains 15 residues. In nucleotides, the CDR3 is TGTGCCAGCAGCCCTGCCCGGAGTGGCACAGATACGCAGTATTTT. Its protein is CASSPARSGTDTQYF.

This clone was seen a single time. The rearrangement uses TRBV7-9 and TRBJ1-2; D is unclear. The CDR3 totals 14 residues. V was clipped by 1 base and J by 5 bases, with 11 bases between them. Germline V gene sequence: CDR1 SEHNR, CDR2 FQNEAQ (reference sequence). The CDR3 reads CASSLVASVYGYTF. The CDR3 coding sequence is TGTGCCAGCAGCTTAGTAGCCTCTGTGTATGGCTACACCTTC.

The genes are TRBV19 and TRBJ2-3; tentative D call: TRBD2 (6 bases). This CDR3 has 15 amino acids. Per the germline V gene, CDR1 is LNHDA and CDR2 is SQIVND (reference sequence). Trimming stripped 1 base from V and 1 base from J, with 9 bases between. This CDR3 is CASSIGGGGTDTQYF. As DNA, the CDR3 is TGTGCCAGTAGTATAGGGGGCGGGGGCACAGATACGCAGTATTTT. Variable domain in full (rest from reference TRBV19 and TRBJ2-3): DGGITQSPKYLFRKEGQNVTLSCEQNLNHDAMYWYRQDPGQGLRLIYYSQIVNDFQKGDIAEGYSVSREKKESFPLTVTSAQKNPTAFYLCASSIGGGGTDTQYFGPGTRLTVL.

J is TRBJ2-3 and V is TRBV9; 7 nucleotides match TRBD1. This CDR3 region has 15 residues. Germline trimming cut 2 bases from V and 1 base from J; bases unmatched to any gene: 4. Germline V gives CDR1 SGDLS, CDR2 YYNGEE. This chain's CDR3 is CASSVAGGGTDTQYF. In DNA, the CDR3 is TGTGCCAGCAGCGTCGCAGGGGGTGGCACAGATACGCAGTATTTT.

This clone is a singleton in its sample. The chain carries TRBV6-1 and TRBJ2-1; 7 nucleotides match TRBD1. This CDR3 is 15 amino acids long. Germline CDR1 and CDR2: MNHNS and SASEGT. The trim removed 2 bases at V and 2 bases at J, leaving 3 bases unmatched. The CDR3 DNA sequence: TGTGCCAGCAGTGAAAGGCAGGGGGCCTACAATGAGCAGTTCTTC. It is translated as CASSERQGAYNEQFF.

The chain employs TRBV7-9 and TRBJ2-6; no clear D. V was shortened by 4 bases and J by 1 base, with 11 bases between the two germline ends. The CDR3 contains 16 residues. Germline CDR1 is SEHNR and CDR2 is FQNEAQ (reference sequence). The CDR3 is CASSSNGGSGANVLTF. CDR3 sequence (DNA): TGTGCCAGCAGCTCAAACGGCGGATCTGGGGCCAACGTCCTGACTTTC.

The chain combines TRBV7-3 with TRBJ1-1; no definite D call. Trimming removed 1 base at V and 1 base at J, with 10 bases between. Germline CDR1 SGHTA, CDR2 FQGTGA. The CDR3 is 15 amino acids. CDR3 coding DNA: TGTGCCAGCAGCTTAATACGTCAGGAGAACACTGAAGCTTTCTTT. This encodes CASSLIRQENTEAFF.

For this clone: One end of the junction fails to match germline, which may point to a read error. The sample contains more than one DNA sequence encoding this CDR3. The V call is TRBV19, the J call TRBJ2-2, with a tentative D call TRBD2 (7 bases). The CDR3 is 16 residues long. Germline V gene data show CDR1 as LNHDA and CDR2 as SQIVND (reference sequence). The chain's CDR3 is CASSIAGGQNTGELFF. The CDR3 DNA reads TGTGCTAGTAGTATAGCCGGGGGGCAGAACACCGGGGAGCTGTTTTTT.

The chain is built from TRBV6-5 and TRBJ1-5; D is uncertain. The CDR3 extends over 16 amino acids. Germline assignment: CDR1 MNHEY and CDR2 SVGAGI. Deletions cut 2 bases from V and 2 bases from J, with 13 bases between. The CDR3 sequence: CASSYGPPEGNQPQHF. For the CDR3, the DNA is TGTGCCAGCAGTTACGGCCCGCCCGAGGGCAATCAGCCCCAGCATTTT.

The rearrangement uses TRBV2 and TRBJ2-2; D is unclear. Per germline, CDR1 SNHLY and CDR2 FYNNEI. This CDR3 is built from 16 residues. V was clipped by 4 bases and J by 4 bases, with 16 bases between them. The CDR3 sequence is CASSGLTGRVTGELFF. DNA for the CDR3: TGTGCCAGCAGTGGTCTCACGGGTCGCGTCACCGGGGAGCTGTTTTTT.

Details on this clone: The DNA is omitted, as the CDR3 cannot be located on it reliably, and the CDR3 follows TCRdb's listing. At the DNA level, this CDR3 is encoded by other sequences in the same sample as well. This chain uses TRBV27 with TRBJ1-5. The CDR3 adds up to 15 amino acids, both ends counted. Germline CDR1 reads MNHEY; CDR2 reads SMNVEV (reference sequence). CDR3 region: CASSFGGGSNQPQHF.

The chain links TRBV16 to TRBJ2-1, with D uncertain. CDR1 is KGHSY and CDR2 is FQNENV in the germline V gene. V was cut by 1 base and J by 0 bases, with 4 bases left in between. The CDR3 is 14 residues long. The CDR3 protein is CASSQYSSYNEQFF. The DNA for the CDR3 is TGTGCCAGCAGCCAATACAGCTCCTACAATGAGCAGTTCTTC.

This sequence joins TRBV9 and TRBJ2-3, with TRBD2 matching 7 bases. This CDR3 is built from 18 residues. From germline, CDR1 is SGDLS and CDR2 YYNGEE. V lost 0 bases, J lost 0 bases, and 10 bases stayed unmatched. The CDR3 here is CASSVDGGGLPSTDTQYF. The DNA of the CDR3 is TGTGCCAGCAGCGTAGATGGCGGGGGACTCCCTAGCACAGATACGCAGTATTTT. Together with reference TRBV9 and TRBJ2-3, the CDR3 gives the full variable domain: DSGVTQTPKHLITATGQRVTLRCSPRSGDLSVYWYQQSLDQGLQFLIQYYNGEERAKGNILERFSAQQFPDLHSELNLSSLELGDSALYFCASSVDGGGLPSTDTQYFGPGTRLTVL.

The chain has TRBV27 and TRBJ2-3; D ambiguous. The germline gives CDR1 MNHEY, CDR2 SMNVEV (reference sequence). Trimming took off 6 bases at V and 4 bases at J, with 8 bases between the two ends. The CDR3 totals 12 residues. CDR3 in DNA: TGTGCCAGCAGACTTGGGGCAGATACGCAGTATTTT. This gives the protein CASRLGADTQYF.

The chain uses TRBV4-1 and TRBJ2-7, with D possibly being TRBD2 (5 bases). This CDR3 contains 15 residues. The germline gives CDR1 MGHRA, CDR2 YSYEKL. Trimming cost V 8 bases and J 1 base, with 18 bases left between them. CDR3 amino acids: CASSPYPRRSYEQYF. CDR3 nucleotide sequence: TGCGCCAGCTCCCCTTACCCCCGGAGGTCCTACGAGCAGTACTTC.

The CDR3 DNA reads TGTGCCAGCAGCTTAGGGCAGTCGAACACTGAAGCTTTCTTT. This sequence encodes CASSLGQSNTEAFF. The V gene is TRBV13, the J gene TRBJ1-1; D is undetermined. Germline V gene data show CDR1 as PRHDT and CDR2 as FYEKMQ (reference sequence). There are 14 residues in the CDR3. Trimming pared 0 bases from V and 1 base from J, leaving 6 bases between.

The chain combines TRBV7-2 with TRBJ2-3; weak D call: TRBD1 (5 bases). Germline CDR1 is SGHTA and CDR2 is FQGNSA. The CDR3 is 15 residues long. Deletions cut 5 bases from V and 4 bases from J, with 16 bases between. CDR3 protein: CASSDRTSVADTQYF. The CDR3 nucleotides read TGTGCCAGCAGCGACCGGACAAGTGTCGCAGATACGCAGTATTTT.

The chain is built from TRBV5-4 and TRBJ2-3; 9 nucleotides match TRBD2. This CDR3 has 18 residues. CDR1 is SGHNT, CDR2 YYREEE, per germline (reference sequence). J lost 2 bases, V lost 2 bases, and 12 bases had no gene match. The CDR3 DNA reads TGTGCCAGCAGCTTAACCCTTTTGACTAGCGGATCCACAGATACGCAGTATTTT. Translated: CASSLTLLTSGSTDTQYF.

This chain uses TRBV7-8 with TRBJ2-7; 8 bases match TRBD1. The CDR3 runs 15 residues. Losses at the gene ends were 4 bases for V and 2 bases for J; bases not matched to a gene: 7. CDR1 and CDR2 (germline): SGHVS, FQNEAQ. The CDR3 spells CASSWPGQEAYEQYF. The CDR3 region has the DNA TGTGCCAGCAGCTGGCCGGGACAGGAGGCCTACGAGCAGTACTTC.

The V call is TRBV4-1, the J call TRBJ1-2; no clear D. Per the germline V gene, CDR1 is MGHRA and CDR2 is YSYEKL. The V gene lost 0 bases and the J gene lost 4 bases, with 9 bases spanning the gap. The CDR3 extends over 14 amino acids. The CDR3 DNA sequence: TGCGCCAGCAGCCAAGACGGAGGCGGCTATGGCTACACCTTC. This sequence encodes CASSQDGGGYGYTF.

V usage is TRBV7-9 and J usage is TRBJ2-2; 12 bases map to TRBD2. The V gene's germline CDR1 is SEHNR and CDR2 FQNEAQ (reference sequence). J was trimmed by 0 bases and V by 10 bases; bases with no gene match: 12. This CDR3 spans 18 amino acids. Here the CDR3 reads CATDYLLAGGSNTGELFF. CDR3 in DNA: TGTGCCACCGACTACTTACTAGCGGGGGGATCGAACACCGGGGAGCTGTTTTTT.

The chain links TRBV6-4 to TRBJ2-3; 8 bases agree with TRBD2. After removal of 2 bases from V and 0 bases from J, the junction contained 1 base not matched to a gene. The CDR3 extends over 15 amino acids. Germline lookup yields CDR1 MRHNA and CDR2 SNTAGT. This CDR3 reads CASSDVAGSTDTQYF. CDR3 DNA sequence: TGTGCCAGCAGTGACGTAGCGGGGAGCACAGATACGCAGTATTTT.

The CDR3 loop is CAISERFHKGYGYTF. The CDR3, as DNA: TGTGCCATCAGTGAGCGATTCCATAAAGGCTATGGCTACACCTTC. The rearrangement links TRBV10-3 to TRBJ1-2; D uncertain. CDR1 and CDR2 (germline): ENHRY, SYGVKD. The CDR3 covers 15 residues. Trimming took 2 bases from V and 4 from J, leaving 14 bases between them.

The J gene is TRBJ1-5, the V gene TRBV7-9, with D perhaps matching TRBD1 (6 bases). Trimming pared 5 bases from V and 6 bases from J, leaving 11 bases between. In germline, CDR1 is SEHNR, CDR2 FQNEAQ (reference sequence). CDR3 length: 13 residues. CDR3: CASSTGQRQPQHF. As DNA, the CDR3 is TGTGCCAGCAGCACCGGACAGCGTCAGCCCCAGCATTTT.

In nucleotides, the CDR3 is TGTGCCAGCAGCTTGGGGGCAGGGGGCTACACTGAAGCTTTCTTT. Encoded protein: CASSLGAGGYTEAFF. J is TRBJ1-1 and V is TRBV5-4; 8 positions match TRBD1. The germline gives CDR1 SGHNT, CDR2 YYREEE (reference sequence). This CDR3 is built from 15 residues. After removal of 0 bases from V and 3 bases from J, the junction contained 4 bases not matched to a gene.

The CDR3 DNA reads as TGTGCCAGCAGCTCAGGACAGGCAGGGGGGTATTTT. This translates into CASSSGQAGGYF. This chain connects TRBV11-2 to TRBJ2-3, with 7 positions matching TRBD1. Germline CDR1 is SGHAT and CDR2 is FQNNGV. There are 12 residues in the CDR3. Losses at the gene ends were 4 bases for V and 14 bases for J; bases not matched to a gene: 9.

The J gene is TRBJ2-3, the V gene TRBV2, with D maybe TRBD1 (6 bases). V lost 4 bases, J lost 0 bases, and 11 bases lay in between. The CDR3 has 15 residues. Germline CDR1 is SNHLY and CDR2 is FYNNEI. The CDR3 nucleotides are TGTGCCAGCAGTGGGGGGCTCCTCAGCACAGATACGCAGTATTTT. Residues: CASSGGLLSTDTQYF.

The chain links TRBV5-5 to TRBJ2-7, with D unresolved. Germline CDR1 and CDR2: SGHKS and YYEKEE (reference sequence). V lost 2 bases, J lost 1 base, and 10 bases lay in between. This CDR3 comprises 14 residues. CDR3 sequence reads: CASSFFLESYEQYF. The DNA of the CDR3 is TGTGCCAGCAGCTTCTTCCTTGAATCCTACGAGCAGTACTTC.

V is TRBV7-3 and J is TRBJ2-1; 8 bases map to TRBD2. V was pared by 3 bases and J by 9 bases, with 7 bases of the junction left unmatched. CDR1 is SGHTA, CDR2 FQGTGA, per germline. The CDR3 consists of 14 residues. The CDR3 DNA sequence: TGTGCCAGCAGCTTTACGGGGGGGCCTGGTGAGCAGTTCTTC. This encodes CASSFTGGPGEQFF.

CDR3 in DNA: TGTGCCATCGTGGACAGTTTCGCGAACTATGGCTACACCTTC. This translates into CAIVDSFANYGYTF. The V and J genes are TRBV10-3 and TRBJ1-2, with D possibly being TRBD1 (6 bases). V lost 8 bases to trimming and J lost 2 bases, with 15 bases between them. This CDR3 is 14 amino acids long. The germline V gene encodes CDR1 ENHRY and CDR2 SYGVKD.